The clone carrying this T cell receptor (beta chain) was observed once. This CDR3 is also generated by other DNA sequences in the sample. In the authors' workflow: Cell counts per sample came from amplifying reference gene primers. Clones were read by immunoSEQ multiplex PCR, and TCRdb kept only the in-frame ones, dropping some. Clonal size and the V and J genes are those of that table, whereas D and trimming came from the DNA. The sample has approximately 230,000 clones; approximately 82% are singletons. Assignments of participants to cohorts depended upon their own reported clinical history. Cohort 3 recovered donors had two negative PCRs, clearance, or symptom resolution. These data are taken from a study of blood T cell repertoires in COVID-19. Study-wide background: PBMCs, B-cell-depleted T cells, or T cells provided the cDNA or gDNA that made up the material.

CDR3 size: 13 residues. In germline, CDR1 is KGHDR, CDR2 SFDVKD. Trimming removed 7 bases at V and 0 bases at J, with 6 bases between. This TCR was sampled from a man aged 40-50 years who had recovered from COVID-19. The chain has TRBV24-1 and TRBJ1-5; D is unresolved. The sample comprised PBMCs or T cells enriched from blood (not recorded which). The CDR3 loop is CATSRGSNQPQHF. The DNA for the CDR3 is TGTGCCACCAGCCGAGGTAGCAATCAGCCCCAGCATTTT.